One sample yielded the 13 T cell receptor beta chains listed below, sequenced in a study of blood T cell repertoires in COVID-19. Clones were read by immunoSEQ multiplex PCR, and TCRdb kept only the in-frame ones, dropping some. The sample carries about 310,000 clones, approximately 91% recorded once. The sequencing sample was made of PBMCs or T cells enriched from blood (not recorded which). The receptors were gathered from a woman in her forties who had recovered from COVID-19.

As DNA, the CDR3 is TGTGCCAGCAGTTTTTCGGACAGAGCAAATTCACCCCTCCACTTT. Its translation is CASSFSDRANSPLHF. The chain links TRBV27 to TRBJ1-6, with D maybe TRBD1 (6 bases). The germline gives CDR1 MNHEY, CDR2 SMNVEV (reference sequence). The germline V and J ends were trimmed by 3 bases and 7 bases, with 13 bases remaining between them. The CDR3 runs to 15 residues.

The rearrangement uses TRBV9 and TRBJ1-6; D may be TRBD1 (5 bases). Germline assignment: CDR1 SGDLS and CDR2 YYNGEE. The CDR3 is 16 amino acids. V was pared by 2 bases and J by 10 bases, with 19 bases between. The DNA of the CDR3 is TGTGCCAGCAGCGTTTCTCCGACAGTTTCAAGCTCACCCCTCCACTTT. Residues: CASSVSPTVSSSPLHF.

This rearrangement joins TRBV7-3 to TRBJ2-1; D might be TRBD1 (6 bases). This CDR3 contains 14 residues. The V gene lost 3 bases and the J gene lost 9 bases, with 15 bases spanning the gap. Germline assignment: CDR1 SGHTA and CDR2 FQGTGA. CDR3 coding DNA: TGTGCCAGCAGCTTTTACACAGGGTTGGGTGAGCAGTTCTTC. Its translation is CASSFYTGLGEQFF.

This chain joins TRBV5-1 and TRBJ2-1, with 14 bases aligning to TRBD2. The germline V gene encodes CDR1 SGHRS and CDR2 YFSETQ. The CDR3 runs 18 residues. Trimming removed 4 bases from V and 1 base from J; junction bases left unmatched: 7. CDR3 coding DNA: TGCGCCAGCAGCGGGGGACTAGCGGGGGACCTTTCCTACAATGAGCAGTTCTTC. This sequence encodes CASSGGLAGDLSYNEQFF.

The sample holds one count of this clone. This chain joins TRBV5-4 and TRBJ2-7; D is unclear. V lost 2 bases to trimming and J lost 6 bases, with 6 bases between them. CDR3 length: 11 amino acids. Germline loops: CDR1 SGHNT, CDR2 YYREEE (reference sequence). CDR3 DNA: TGTGCCAGCAGCTTTCTTCGCGAGCAGTACTTC. This encodes CASSFLREQYF.

This rearrangement joins TRBV7-2 to TRBJ1-6; D might be TRBD1 (5 bases). Trimming cost V 3 bases and J 7 bases, with 13 bases left between them. The CDR3 is 15 amino acids. CDR1 is SGHTA, CDR2 FQGNSA, per germline. The CDR3 here is CASSFRMGGNSPLHF. In DNA, the CDR3 is TGTGCCAGCAGCTTCCGAATGGGGGGGAATTCACCCCTCCACTTT.

The rearrangement links TRBV19 to TRBJ2-7; 8 bases are shared with TRBD1. CDR1 is LNHDA and CDR2 is SQIVND in the germline V gene (reference sequence). This CDR3 has 15 residues. J gave up 0 bases and V 3 bases, and 4 bases lay outside the gene matches. CDR3 region: CASSIFGQGSYEQYF. The CDR3 nucleotides read TGTGCCAGTAGTATCTTTGGACAGGGCTCCTACGAGCAGTACTTC.

The chain has TRBV2 and TRBJ1-6; no clear D gene. CDR3 length: 16 amino acids. V was clipped by 3 bases and J by 6 bases, with 15 bases between them. Per germline, CDR1 SNHLY and CDR2 FYNNEI. In DNA form, the CDR3 reads TGTGCCAGCAGTGATGCCAGGAGGCGCTTTAATTCACCCCTCCACTTT. It translates to CASSDARRRFNSPLHF.

CDR3 protein: CASSFSSGAMEQFF. Here the CDR3 DNA reads TGCGCCAGCAGCTTTTCTAGCGGAGCTATGGAGCAGTTCTTC. The V and J genes are TRBV5-1 and TRBJ2-1; 7 bases fit TRBD2. The CDR3 covers 14 residues. Germline V CDR1 and CDR2: SGHRS, YFSETQ. With V trimmed by 2 bases and J by 10 bases, 9 bases remained unmatched.

The chain recombines TRBV2 with TRBJ2-7; 8 bases match TRBD2. The length of the CDR3 is 15 residues. J was trimmed by 2 bases and V by 4 bases; bases with no gene match: 7. Per germline, CDR1 SNHLY and CDR2 FYNNEI. This CDR3 reads CASSGRAGATYEQYF. The DNA for the CDR3 is TGTGCCAGCAGTGGAAGAGCGGGGGCGACCTACGAGCAGTACTTC.

The chain links TRBV10-1 to TRBJ2-1; 10 nucleotides align to TRBD2. This CDR3 spans 14 amino acids. Per germline, CDR1 WNHNN and CDR2 SYGVQD (reference sequence). V shed 4 bases and J 4 bases; nucleotides not matched to a gene: 1. CDR3 coding DNA: TGCGCCAGCAGTGGACTAGCGGGTTACAATGAGCAGTTCTTC. This sequence encodes CASSGLAGYNEQFF.

V usage is TRBV28 and J usage is TRBJ2-7; D might be TRBD1 (6 bases). Germline values: CDR1 MDHEN, CDR2 SYDVKM. The CDR3 consists of 13 residues. The V end was cut by 7 bases, the J end by 2 bases, with 12 bases between. CDR3 bases: TGTGCCAGCATAAGGGGGTCGACCTACGAGCAGTACTTC. It codes for CASIRGSTYEQYF. Complete variable domain (other parts from reference TRBV28 and TRBJ2-7): DVKVTQSSRYLVKRTGEKVFLECVQDMDHENMFWYRQDPGLGLRLIYFSYDVKMKEKGDIPEGYSVSREKKERFSLILESASTNQTSMYLCASIRGSTYEQYFGPGTRLTVT.

J is TRBJ1-2 and V is TRBV11-2; 9 bases align to TRBD1. Germline V gene sequence: CDR1 SGHAT, CDR2 FQNNGV. With 5 bases clipped from V and 3 bases from J, the junction kept 13 bases outside the gene matches. The length of the CDR3 is 17 residues. CDR3: CASSPDPRDREDYGYTF. Here the CDR3 DNA reads TGTGCCAGCAGCCCAGATCCCCGGGACAGGGAAGACTATGGCTACACCTTC.